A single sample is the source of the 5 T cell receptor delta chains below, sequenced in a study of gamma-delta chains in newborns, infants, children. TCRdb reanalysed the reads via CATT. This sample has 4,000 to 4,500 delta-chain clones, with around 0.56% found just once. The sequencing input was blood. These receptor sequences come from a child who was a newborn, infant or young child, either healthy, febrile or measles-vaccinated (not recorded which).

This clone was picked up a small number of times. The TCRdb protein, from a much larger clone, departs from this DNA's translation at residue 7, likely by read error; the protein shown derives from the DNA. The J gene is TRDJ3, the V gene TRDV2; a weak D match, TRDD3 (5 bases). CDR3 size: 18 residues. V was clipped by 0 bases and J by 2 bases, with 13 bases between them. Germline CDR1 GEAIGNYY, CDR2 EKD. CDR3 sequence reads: CACDTVPGVTWDTRQMFF. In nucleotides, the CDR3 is TGTGCCTGTGACACCGTACCGGGGGTAACCTGGGACACCCGACAGATGTTTTTC.

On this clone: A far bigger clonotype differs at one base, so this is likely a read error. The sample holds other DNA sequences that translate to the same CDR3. CDR3 coding DNA: TGTGCCTGCGACATACTGGGGGATATCTGGGACACCCGACAGATGTTTTTC. As protein: CACDILGDIWDTRQMFF. V is TRDV2 and J is TRDJ3, with 11 bases that match TRDD3. The germline V gene has CDR1 GEAIGNYY and CDR2 EKD. This CDR3 is built from 17 residues.

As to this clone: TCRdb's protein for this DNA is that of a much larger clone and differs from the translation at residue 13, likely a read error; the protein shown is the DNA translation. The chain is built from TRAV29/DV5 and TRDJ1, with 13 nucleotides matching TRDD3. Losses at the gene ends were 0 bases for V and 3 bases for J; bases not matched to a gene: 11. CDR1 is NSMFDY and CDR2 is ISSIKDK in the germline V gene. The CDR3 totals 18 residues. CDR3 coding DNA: TGTGCAGCAAGCGCACTTACTGGGGGATACGAGTACGCCGATAAACTCATCTTT. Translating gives CAASALTGGYEYADKLIF.

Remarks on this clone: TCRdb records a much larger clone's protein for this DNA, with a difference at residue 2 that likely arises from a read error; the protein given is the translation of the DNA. In nucleotides, the CDR3 is TGTTCCTGTGACAGTGGATATTCCACCGATAAACTCATCTTT. Translated, it gives CSCDSGYSTDKLIF. V usage is TRDV2 and J usage is TRDJ1; D is possibly TRDD3 (5 bases). Germline V lookup: CDR1 GEAIGNYY, CDR2 EKD. This CDR3 has 14 residues.

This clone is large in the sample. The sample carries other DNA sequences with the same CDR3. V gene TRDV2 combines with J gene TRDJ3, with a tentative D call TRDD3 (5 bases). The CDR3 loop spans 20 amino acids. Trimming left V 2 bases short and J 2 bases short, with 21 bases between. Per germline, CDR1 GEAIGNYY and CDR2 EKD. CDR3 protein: CACDKKSRRITPWDTRQMFF. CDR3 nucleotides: TGTGCCTGTGACAAAAAAAGCCGGAGGATAACCCCCTGGGACACCCGACAGATGTTTTTC.